Below, 32 T cell receptor beta chains from the same sample are listed, as sequenced in a study of shared clonotypes between healthy human individuals. This table comes from immunoSEQ multiplex PCR, and its TCRdb copy is limited to in-frame clones, with some not included. The sample yields 490,000 or so clones, 70% to 85% seen once. The sample comprised PBMCs. The receptor source for this set is a woman in her thirties or forties in good health. Some clones in this sample may be carry-over from other donors' samples.

This clone was found a few times. The rearrangement joins TRBV21-1 to TRBJ1-3; the table's D call, TRBD1, has no DNA check behind it. TRBV21-1 is a pseudogene segment. This CDR3 contains 15 residues. CDR3 nucleotides: TGTGCCAGCAGCAAAGTGTGCAGGATCGGAAACACCATATATTTT. Amino acid sequence: CASSKVCRIGNTIYF.

This clone was detected only a few times. This sequence joins TRBV29-1 and TRBJ1-3, with D possibly being TRBD1 (5 bases). Trimming left V 6 bases short and J 2 bases short, with 11 bases between. CDR3 length: 13 residues. CDR1 is SQVTM, CDR2 ANQGSEA, per germline. CDR3 coding DNA: TGCAGCGTCGTAGTAGGGGCTGGAAACACCATATATTTT. Translation: CSVVVGAGNTIYF. The variable domain in full, completed from reference TRBV29-1 and TRBJ1-3, reads SAVISQKPSRDICQRGTSLTIQCQVDSQVTMMFWYRQQPGQSLTLIATANQGSEATYESGFVIDKFPISRPNLTFSTLTVSNMSPEDSSIYLCSVVVGAGNTIYFGEGSWLTVV.

This clone was recorded only once. V usage is TRBV9 and J usage is TRBJ1-4, with a possible D match to TRBD1 (6 bases). Germline V CDR1 and CDR2: SGDLS, YYNGEE. The CDR3 is made up of 14 amino acids. The V and J ends lost 3 bases and 7 bases respectively, with 13 bases between them. The chain's CDR3 is CASSEGGLIEKLFF. In DNA, the CDR3 is TGTGCCAGCAGCGAAGGGGGACTCATTGAAAAACTGTTTTTT.

The V call is TRBV7-9, the J call TRBJ1-6; 8 bases match TRBD1. Germline CDR1 reads SEHNR; CDR2 reads FQNEAQ (reference sequence). V lost 4 bases, J lost 10 bases, and 6 bases stayed unmatched. The CDR3 sequence is 14 residues long. CDR3 residues: CASSSTGVHSPLHF. CDR3 bases: TGTGCCAGCAGCTCGACAGGGGTTCACTCACCCCTCCACTTT. The variable domain in full, completed from reference TRBV7-9 and TRBJ1-6, reads DTGVSQNPRHKITKRGQNVTFRCDPISEHNRLYWYRQTLGQGPEFLTYFQNEAQLEKSRLLSDRFSAERPKGSFSTLEIQRTEQGDSAMYLCASSSTGVHSPLHFGNGTRLTVT.

Notes on this clone: Other nucleotide sequences in the sample specify the same CDR3. This sequence joins TRBV18 and TRBJ2-3, with TRBD1 matching over 11 bases. Germline CDR1 reads KGHSH; CDR2 reads LQKENI. The CDR3 consists of 14 residues. J gave up 5 bases and V 2 bases, and 0 bases lay outside the gene matches. CDR3 sequence reads: CASSPGTGGDTQYF. In DNA, the CDR3 is TGTGCCAGCTCACCAGGGACAGGGGGAGATACGCAGTATTTT.

The gene calls are TRBV6-1 and TRBJ2-6; D ambiguous. Germline-derived CDR1 and CDR2 are MNHNS and SASEGT. The ends were cut back, 7 bases at V and 1 base at J, with 11 bases in the middle. The CDR3 contains 15 residues. The CDR3 DNA reads as TGTGCCAGCATGGCAGGAGATTCTGGGGCCAACGTCCTGACTTTC. Residues: CASMAGDSGANVLTF.

A single count supports this clone. The CDR3 DNA reads TGTGCCAGCAGCTTGGGGGTAGGTTTAATTAATGAGCAGTTCTTC. Translating it yields CASSLGVGLINEQFF. The chain combines TRBV5-4 with TRBJ2-1; no definite D call. The germline V gene encodes CDR1 SGHNT and CDR2 YYREEE (reference sequence). The CDR3 has 15 residues. With 0 bases removed from V and 7 bases from J, the gap between germline ends came to 14 bases.

This chain uses TRBV27 with TRBJ2-7; D is unresolved. V lost 2 bases, J lost 0 bases, and 11 bases lay in between. Germline values: CDR1 MNHEY, CDR2 SMNVEV (reference sequence). The CDR3 is 15 amino acids. CDR3 loop: CASSLIAAVSYEQYF. CDR3 bases: TGTGCCAGCAGTTTAATCGCAGCAGTCTCCTACGAGCAGTACTTC.

The chain recombines TRBV4-1 with TRBJ1-2, with D perhaps TRBD1 (5 bases). The germline CDR1 and CDR2 sequences are MGHRA and YSYEKL. V was trimmed by 0 bases and J by 6 bases, leaving 20 bases between them. The CDR3 loop spans 17 amino acids. In nucleotides, the CDR3 is TGCGCCAGCAGCCAAGAAGGGCCCCTGGCAGGGAAGGATGGCTACACCTTC. It encodes CASSQEGPLAGKDGYTF.

J is TRBJ2-1 and V is TRBV19, with D tentatively TRBD1 or TRBD2 (5 bases each). V was pared by 3 bases and J by 7 bases, with 13 bases between. The CDR3 contains 14 residues. From germline, CDR1 is LNHDA and CDR2 SQIVND (reference sequence). CDR3 sequence reads: CASSILGTGNEQFF. The CDR3 coding sequence is TGTGCCAGTAGTATTCTCGGGACGGGAAATGAGCAGTTCTTC.

A word on this clone: One end of the junction does not line up with germline, which may come from a read error. Distinct nucleotide sequences in the sample also encode this CDR3. The rearrangement uses TRBV10-3 and TRBJ1-1; D unresolved. CDR3 size: 13 residues. Germline V gene sequence: CDR1 ENHRY, CDR2 SYGVKD. The CDR3 bases are TGTGCCGTAAGTAGGGCTACGAACACTGAGGCTTTCTTT. Amino acids: CAVSRATNTEAFF.

The rearrangement links TRBV15 to TRBJ2-5; 9 positions agree with TRBD1. J lost 5 bases, V lost 0 bases, and 7 bases had no gene match. The CDR3 has 16 residues. CDR1 LNHNV and CDR2 YYDKDF come from the germline V gene (reference sequence). CDR3 DNA sequence: TGTGCCACCAGCAGAGAGGGACAGGGACGGTGGGAGACCCAGTACTTC. Protein: CATSREGQGRWETQYF.

This clone is a singleton in its sample. The chain employs TRBV5-1 and TRBJ2-7; D remains ambiguous. The length of the CDR3 is 15 residues. The germline CDR1 and CDR2 sequences are SGHRS and YFSETQ. Trimming removed 5 bases from V and 0 bases from J, with 15 bases in between. DNA for the CDR3: TGCGCCAGCAGACCATCTACCCTCGCCTCCTACGAGCAGTACTTC. Protein product: CASRPSTLASYEQYF.

The chain joins TRBV19 to TRBJ1-5; D unclear. The ends were cut back, 1 base at V and 0 bases at J, with 10 bases in the middle. Germline values: CDR1 LNHDA, CDR2 SQIVND (reference sequence). The CDR3 spans 16 residues. The CDR3 is CASSIGTGNSNQPQHF. As DNA, the CDR3 is TGTGCCAGTAGTATAGGTACGGGGAATAGCAATCAGCCCCAGCATTTT.

This chain links TRBV7-8 with TRBJ2-5, with D possibly being TRBD2 (6 bases). The germline CDR1 and CDR2 sequences are SGHVS and FQNEAQ. The CDR3 consists of 17 residues. V lost 0 bases, J lost 2 bases, and 16 bases lay in between. CDR3 DNA sequence: TGTGCCAGCAGCTTAGCCAGGGACTCCAGGCCACAAGAGACCCAGTACTTC. Translated: CASSLARDSRPQETQYF.

The table lists this clone with a few counts. The chain couples TRBV18 to TRBJ1-1, with D unclear. The germline CDR1 and CDR2 sequences are KGHSH and LQKENI. V dropped 5 bases and J dropped 2 bases, with 9 bases sitting between them. The CDR3 loop spans 13 amino acids. CDR3: CASSEQPNTEAFF. CDR3 coding DNA: TGTGCCAGCTCAGAACAGCCCAACACTGAAGCTTTCTTT.

This clone was seen ten or more times. The V gene is TRBV28, the J gene TRBJ1-6; D is ambiguous. Trimming took off 5 bases at V and 7 bases at J, with 6 bases between the two ends. The CDR3 sequence is 12 residues long. Looked up from germline, CDR1 is MDHEN and CDR2 is SYDVKM. CDR3 residues: CASSPKNSPLHF. Written as DNA, the CDR3 is TGTGCCAGCAGTCCGAAAAATTCACCCCTCCACTTT.

V gene TRBV5-4 combines with J gene TRBJ2-3; 8 bases agree with TRBD2. The CDR3 runs to 16 residues. V shed 0 bases, J shed 2 bases, and the junction held 5 bases outside the gene matches. Germline assignment: CDR1 SGHNT and CDR2 YYREEE (reference sequence). In DNA form, the CDR3 reads TGTGCCAGCAGCTTGGCTAGGACTAGCAACACAGATACGCAGTATTTT. Protein sequence: CASSLARTSNTDTQYF.

The V gene is TRBV7-2, the J gene TRBJ2-3; 9 nucleotides line up with TRBD1. The CDR3 consists of 16 residues. CDR1 SGHTA and CDR2 FQGNSA come from the germline V gene. V trimming: 6 bases; J trimming: 4 bases; junction bases outside the gene matches: 11. CDR3 protein: CASRSGWTGEADTQYF. Here the CDR3 DNA reads TGTGCCAGCAGATCAGGGTGGACAGGGGAGGCAGATACGCAGTATTTT.

The rearrangement uses TRBV7-9 and TRBJ2-1; 10 bases align to TRBD2. CDR1 and CDR2 from the germline V gene are SEHNR and FQNEAQ (reference sequence). V trimming: 3 bases; J trimming: 5 bases; junction bases outside the gene matches: 4. The CDR3 has 15 amino acids. The CDR3 region has the DNA TGTGCCAGCAGCTTCGCCCTAGCGGGGGACAATGAGCAGTTCTTC. It is translated as CASSFALAGDNEQFF.

The chain is built from TRBV10-3 and TRBJ2-2; D gene ambiguous. Trimming took off 5 bases at V and 1 base at J, with 5 bases between the two ends. The CDR3 has 13 amino acids. Per germline, CDR1 ENHRY and CDR2 SYGVKD. CDR3 region: CAISTVNTGELFF. DNA for the CDR3: TGTGCCATCAGTACTGTGAACACCGGGGAGCTGTTTTTT.

The V gene is TRBV5-1, the J gene TRBJ2-1; the D is unclear. V was pared by 3 bases and J by 4 bases, with 11 bases between. CDR1 SGHRS and CDR2 YFSETQ come from the germline V gene. This CDR3 is 14 amino acids long. CDR3 sequence (DNA): TGCGCCAGCAGCTCTATACCTGGTTACAATGAGCAGTTCTTC. Amino acid sequence: CASSSIPGYNEQFF.

This rearrangement joins TRBV28 to TRBJ1-5; D is unclear. The V end was cut by 3 bases, the J end by 0 bases, with 9 bases between. CDR1 and CDR2 from the germline V gene are MDHEN and SYDVKM. The CDR3 loop spans 15 amino acids. Written as DNA, the CDR3 is TGTGCCAGCAGTTTTGGTCGGTTTAGCAATCAGCCCCAGCATTTT. Its protein is CASSFGRFSNQPQHF. Based on the CDR3 plus reference TRBV28 and TRBJ1-5, the full variable domain is DVKVTQSSRYLVKRTGEKVFLECVQDMDHENMFWYRQDPGLGLRLIYFSYDVKMKEKGDIPEGYSVSREKKERFSLILESASTNQTSMYLCASSFGRFSNQPQHFGDGTRLSIL.

This clone was counted between two and nine times. At the DNA level, this CDR3 is encoded by other sequences in the same sample as well. The chain recombines TRBV7-3 with TRBJ2-3, with 10 bases fitting TRBD2. Germline CDR1 reads SGHTA; CDR2 reads FQGTGA. After removal of 5 bases from V and 1 base from J, the junction contained 3 bases not matched to a gene. The CDR3 runs to 15 residues. Here the CDR3 DNA reads TGTGCCAGCAGCCCCGGGACTAGCGGCACAGATACGCAGTATTTT. Its translation: CASSPGTSGTDTQYF.

This sequence joins TRBV6-6 and TRBJ1-5, with D possibly matching TRBD1 (6 bases). Trimming shortened V by 4 bases and J by 0 bases, and 13 bases separated the two germline ends. Germline CDR1 reads MNHNY; CDR2 reads SVGAGI (reference sequence). CDR3 length: 16 amino acids. CDR3 nucleotide sequence: TGTGCCAGCAGTTTGTCCGGGACATATAGCAATCAGCCCCAGCATTTT. Protein sequence: CASSLSGTYSNQPQHF.

With regard to this clone: A far bigger clonotype differs at one base, so this is likely a read error. The chain links TRBV30 to TRBJ1-1; the D gene is possibly TRBD1 (6 bases). Germline assignment: CDR1 GTSNPN and CDR2 SVGIG (reference sequence). This CDR3 is built from 13 residues. CDR3 region: CAGSLGGGTEAFF. CDR3 DNA: TGTGCCGGGAGCTTAGGGGGAGGCACTGAAGCTTTCTTT.

The rearrangement joins TRBV6-6 to TRBJ2-2; perhaps TRBD2 as D (5 bases). Germline V gene lookup returns CDR1 MNHNY and CDR2 SVGAGI (reference sequence). The CDR3 is 14 amino acids. The V and J ends lost 6 bases and 6 bases respectively, with 14 bases between them. CDR3 protein: CASRGQPEAGELFF. CDR3 sequence (DNA): TGTGCCAGCAGAGGGCAGCCGGAGGCCGGGGAGCTGTTTTTT.

V is TRBV9 and J is TRBJ2-2; TRBD2 matches 7 bases. CDR1 and CDR2 from the germline V gene are SGDLS and YYNGEE. The CDR3 runs 13 residues. With 6 bases clipped from V and 8 bases from J, the junction kept 7 bases outside the gene matches. CDR3 DNA sequence: TGTGCCAGCAACCCTAGCGGTGGGGGGGAGCTGTTTTTT. This encodes CASNPSGGGELFF.

This clone was seen a handful of times. The chain combines TRBV5-5 with TRBJ2-1; TRBD2 matches 9 bases. The germline V gene encodes CDR1 SGHKS and CDR2 YYEKEE (reference sequence). The CDR3 has 14 residues. The trim removed 1 base at V and 9 bases at J, leaving 5 bases unmatched. CDR3 residues: CASSLIAGEVEQFF. CDR3 DNA: TGTGCCAGCAGCTTGATAGCGGGAGAGGTTGAGCAGTTCTTC.

This clone was detected only once. The V call is TRBV7-2, the J call TRBJ1-2; a weak D match, TRBD1 (6 bases). CDR1 SGHTA and CDR2 FQGNSA come from the germline V gene. CDR3 length: 14 amino acids. V was clipped by 5 bases and J by 1 base, with 11 bases between them. CDR3 sequence (DNA): TGTGCCAGCAGCGGAACAGGGAGTAACTATGGCTACACCTTC. Translation gives CASSGTGSNYGYTF.

The CDR3 loop reads CASSQDWGGNNEQFF. The CDR3 DNA is TGTGCCAGCAGCCAAGATTGGGGAGGGAACAATGAGCAGTTCTTC. The chain couples TRBV4-2 to TRBJ2-1; TRBD2 aligns across 7 bases. V was pared by 0 bases and J by 5 bases, with 4 bases of the junction left unmatched. This CDR3 has 15 amino acids. The germline gives CDR1 LGHNA, CDR2 YNFKEQ.

This clone was detected once. The chain uses TRBV28 and TRBJ1-4, with D unresolved. The germline CDR1 and CDR2 sequences are MDHEN and SYDVKM. The CDR3 is 12 residues long. The germline V and J ends were trimmed by 10 bases and 12 bases, with 18 bases remaining between them. The CDR3 DNA reads TGTGCCACCCGGCATACTGGTTGGGAACTGTTTTTT. Its translation: CATRHTGWELFF.